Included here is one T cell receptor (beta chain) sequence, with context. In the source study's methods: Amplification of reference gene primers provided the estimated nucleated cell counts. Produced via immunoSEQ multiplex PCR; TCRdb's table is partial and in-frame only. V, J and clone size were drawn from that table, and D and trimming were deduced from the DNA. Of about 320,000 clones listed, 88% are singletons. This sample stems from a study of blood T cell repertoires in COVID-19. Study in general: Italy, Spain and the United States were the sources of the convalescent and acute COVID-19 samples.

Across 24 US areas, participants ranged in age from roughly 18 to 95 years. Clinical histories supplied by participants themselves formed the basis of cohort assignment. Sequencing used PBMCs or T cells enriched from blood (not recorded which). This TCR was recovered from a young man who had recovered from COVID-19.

In DNA form, the CDR3 reads TGTGCCAGTACCGACGGCAGGGTTTATTCACCCCTCCACTTT. It codes for CASTDGRVYSPLHF. The chain links TRBV19 to TRBJ1-6; possibly TRBD1 for D (5 bases). The CDR3 contains 14 residues. The germline CDR1 and CDR2 sequences are LNHDA and SQIVND (reference sequence). V was cut by 7 bases and J by 8 bases, with 15 bases left in between.